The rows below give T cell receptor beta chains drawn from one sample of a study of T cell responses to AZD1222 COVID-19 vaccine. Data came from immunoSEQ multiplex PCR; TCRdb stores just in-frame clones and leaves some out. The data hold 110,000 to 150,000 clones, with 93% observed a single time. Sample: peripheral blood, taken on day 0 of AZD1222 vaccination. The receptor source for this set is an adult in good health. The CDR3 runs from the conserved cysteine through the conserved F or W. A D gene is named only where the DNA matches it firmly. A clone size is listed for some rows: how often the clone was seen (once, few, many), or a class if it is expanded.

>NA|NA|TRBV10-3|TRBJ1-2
TGTGCCATCAGTGAGGTACAGGTCTATGGCTACACCTTC
CAISEVQVYGYTF
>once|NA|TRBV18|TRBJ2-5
TGTGCCAGCTCATTCGCTGCGGGGCCGGAGACCCAGTACTTC
CASSFAAGPETQYF
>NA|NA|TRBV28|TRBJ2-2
TGTGCCAGCAGGTTCAGGCTGAACACCGGGGAGCTGTTTTTT
CASRFRLNTGELFF
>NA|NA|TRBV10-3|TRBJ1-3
TGTGCCATCAGTGTTGACAGGAGCTCTGGAAACACCATATATTTT
CAISVDRSSGNTIYF
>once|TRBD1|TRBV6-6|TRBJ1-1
TGTGCCAGCAGTCCAGGGGGCGGTTACGCCTCCACTGAAGCTTTCTTT
CASSPGGGYASTEAFF
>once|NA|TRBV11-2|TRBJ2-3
TGTGCCAGCAGCCCCACGGGGTTTACACTTACGGATACGCAGTATTTT
CASSPTGFTLTDTQYF
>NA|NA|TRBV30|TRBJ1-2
TGTGCCTGGAGTGCGAATTTCTATGGCTACACCTTC
CAWSANFYGYTF
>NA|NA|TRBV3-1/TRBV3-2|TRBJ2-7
TGTGCCAGCCGAAATCAGGGGGGTTCCTACGAGCAGTACTTC
CASRNQGGSYEQYF
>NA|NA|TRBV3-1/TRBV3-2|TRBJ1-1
TGTGCCAGCGCCTCGGAGGGTCTCCAAGCTTTCTTT
CASASEGLQAFF
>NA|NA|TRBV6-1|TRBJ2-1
TGTGCCAGCAGTGAACTGCGTTGGGGAAGGGATGAGCAGTTCTTC
CASSELRWGRDEQFF
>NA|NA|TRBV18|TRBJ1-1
TGTGCCAGCTCACCTATGGAAACTCCGAACACTGAAGCTTTCTTT
CASSPMETPNTEAFF
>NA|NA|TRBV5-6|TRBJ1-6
TGTGCCAGCAGCTTTCAGACTTCACCCCTCCACTTT
CASSFQTSPLHF
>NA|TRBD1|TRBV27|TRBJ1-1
TGTGCCAGCAGCTCCTCCAAGGGGGCGGCGGGAAGAGCTTTCTTT
CASSSSKGAAGRAFF
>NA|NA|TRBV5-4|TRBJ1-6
TGTGCCAGCAGCTTGGGGGGGTTTAGAAATTCACCCCTCCACTTT
CASSLGGFRNSPLHF
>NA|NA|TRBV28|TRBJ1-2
TGTGCCAGCACATCCAGGGTTCGAGACTATGGCTACACCTTC
CASTSRVRDYGYTF
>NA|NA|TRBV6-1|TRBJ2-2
TGTGCCAGCAGTGCTCCGGGGGGACAGGCGGTTTTCGGGGAGCTGTTTTTT
CASSAPGGQAVFGELFF
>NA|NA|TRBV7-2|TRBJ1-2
TGTGCCAGCAGCCCGTTGTGGGGTATTTTTGGCTACACCTTC
CASSPLWGIFGYTF
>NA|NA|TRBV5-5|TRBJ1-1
TGTGCCAGCGTTCTGGGGGCGAACACTGAAGCTTTCTTT
CASVLGANTEAFF
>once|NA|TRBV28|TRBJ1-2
TGTGCCAGCAGCATAGCGGGATACTATGGCTACACCTTC
CASSIAGYYGYTF
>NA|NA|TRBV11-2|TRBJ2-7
TGTGCCAGCAGCTTTTGGGGCCCGACCTACGAGCAGTACTTC
CASSFWGPTYEQYF
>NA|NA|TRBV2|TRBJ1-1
TGTGCCAGCGGGGTGTTGAACACTGAAGCTTTCTTT
CASGVLNTEAFF
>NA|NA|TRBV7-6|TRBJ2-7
TGTGCCAGCGGGGGGGCGTCGGGGGAGCAGTACTTC
CASGGASGEQYF
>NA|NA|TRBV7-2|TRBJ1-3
TGTGCCAGCAGCTTAGGAAACACCATATATTTT
CASSLGNTIYF
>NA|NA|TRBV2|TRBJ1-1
TGTGCCAGCAGCGACGGTTTTACTGAAGCTTTCTTT
CASSDGFTEAFF
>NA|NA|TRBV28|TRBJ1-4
TGTGCCAGCAGCATAGATGTTAAGTGGTCTAATGAAAAACTGTTTTTT
CASSIDVKWSNEKLFF
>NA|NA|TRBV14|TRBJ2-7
TGTGCCAGCAGCCCGACAGGCTCCTACGAGCAGTACTTC
CASSPTGSYEQYF
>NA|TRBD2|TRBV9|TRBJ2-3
TGTGCCAGCAGCCCCCCGTGGCCTAGCGGGGGAGGCACAGATACGCAGTATTTT
CASSPPWPSGGGTDTQYF